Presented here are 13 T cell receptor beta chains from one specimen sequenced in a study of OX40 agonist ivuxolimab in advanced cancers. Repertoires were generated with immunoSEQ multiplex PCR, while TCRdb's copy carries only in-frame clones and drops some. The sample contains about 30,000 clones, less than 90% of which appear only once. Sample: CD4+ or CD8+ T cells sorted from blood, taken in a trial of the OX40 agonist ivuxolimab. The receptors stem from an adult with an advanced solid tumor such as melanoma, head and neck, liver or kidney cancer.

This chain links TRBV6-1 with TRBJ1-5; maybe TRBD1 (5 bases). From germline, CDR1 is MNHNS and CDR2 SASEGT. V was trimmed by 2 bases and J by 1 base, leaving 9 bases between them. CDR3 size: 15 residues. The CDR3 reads CASSEWGESNQPQHF. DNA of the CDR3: TGTGCCAGCAGTGAATGGGGGGAGAGCAATCAGCCCCAGCATTTT.

CDR3 region: CASSPGLAGADEQYF. In DNA, the CDR3 is TGCGCCAGCAGCCCCGGACTAGCGGGAGCCGACGAGCAGTACTTC. The chain has TRBV5-1 and TRBJ2-7, with 13 bases that match TRBD2. Germline trimming cut 4 bases from V and 5 bases from J; bases unmatched to any gene: 6. This CDR3 is 15 amino acids long. Germline assignment: CDR1 SGHRS and CDR2 YFSETQ.

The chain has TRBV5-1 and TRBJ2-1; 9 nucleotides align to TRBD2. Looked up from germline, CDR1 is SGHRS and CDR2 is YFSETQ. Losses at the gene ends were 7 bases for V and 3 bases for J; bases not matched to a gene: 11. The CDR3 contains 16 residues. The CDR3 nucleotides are TGCGCCAGCCGGACCCCTAGCGGGATGGGCTACAATGAGCAGTTCTTC. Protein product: CASRTPSGMGYNEQFF.

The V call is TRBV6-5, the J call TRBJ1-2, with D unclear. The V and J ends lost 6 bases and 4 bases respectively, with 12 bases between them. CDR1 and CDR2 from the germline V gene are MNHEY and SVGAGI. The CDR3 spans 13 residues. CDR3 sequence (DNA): TGTGCCAGCAGCTCGGGGTTTGGCTATGGCTACACCTTC. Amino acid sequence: CASSSGFGYGYTF.

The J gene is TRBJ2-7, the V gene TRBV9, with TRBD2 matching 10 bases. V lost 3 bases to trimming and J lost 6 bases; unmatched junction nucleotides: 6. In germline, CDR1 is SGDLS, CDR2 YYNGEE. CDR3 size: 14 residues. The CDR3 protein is CASSGSGRAVEQYF. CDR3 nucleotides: TGTGCCAGCAGCGGAAGCGGGAGGGCCGTCGAGCAGTACTTC.

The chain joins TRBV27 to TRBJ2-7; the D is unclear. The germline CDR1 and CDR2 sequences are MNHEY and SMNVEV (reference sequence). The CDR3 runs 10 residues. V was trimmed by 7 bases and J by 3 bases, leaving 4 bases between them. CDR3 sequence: CASNRYEQYF. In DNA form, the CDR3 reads TGTGCCAGCAACCGCTACGAGCAGTACTTC.

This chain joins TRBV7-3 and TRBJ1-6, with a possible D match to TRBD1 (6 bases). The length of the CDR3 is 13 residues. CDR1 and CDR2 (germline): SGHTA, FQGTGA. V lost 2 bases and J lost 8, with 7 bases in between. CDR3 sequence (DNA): TGTGCCAGCAGCTTAGGGGGCCATTCACCCCTCCACTTT. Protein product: CASSLGGHSPLHF.

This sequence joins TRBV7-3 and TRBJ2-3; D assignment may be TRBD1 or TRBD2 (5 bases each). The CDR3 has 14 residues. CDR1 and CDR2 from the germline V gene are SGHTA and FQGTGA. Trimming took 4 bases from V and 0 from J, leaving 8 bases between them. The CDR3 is CASSSRDSTDTQYF. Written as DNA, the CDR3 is TGTGCCAGCAGCTCCCGGGACAGCACAGATACGCAGTATTTT.

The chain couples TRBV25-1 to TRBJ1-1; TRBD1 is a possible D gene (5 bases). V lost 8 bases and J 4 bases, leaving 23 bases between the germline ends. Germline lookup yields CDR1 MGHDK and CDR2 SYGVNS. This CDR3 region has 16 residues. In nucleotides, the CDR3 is TGTGCCAGCTCCCCTGGGGGGTTACCGTCGAGCACTGAAGCTTTCTTT. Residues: CASSPGGLPSSTEAFF.

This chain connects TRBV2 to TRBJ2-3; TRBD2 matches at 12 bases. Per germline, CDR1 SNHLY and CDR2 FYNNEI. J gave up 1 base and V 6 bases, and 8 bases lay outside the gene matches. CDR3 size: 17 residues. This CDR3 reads CASRGLAGRLRTDTQYF. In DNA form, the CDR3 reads TGTGCCAGCAGAGGACTAGCGGGACGTTTACGCACAGATACGCAGTATTTT.

The CDR3 sequence: CASSLTGTSGGASKFF. CDR3 nucleotide sequence: TGTGCCAGCAGTCTCACCGGGACTAGCGGGGGCGCGTCTAAGTTCTTC. This chain joins TRBV6-4 and TRBJ2-1, with 14 bases that match TRBD2. The junction had 14 bases not matched to a gene; V was cut back by 5 bases and J by 14 bases. The CDR3 contains 16 residues. Germline loops: CDR1 MRHNA, CDR2 SNTAGT.

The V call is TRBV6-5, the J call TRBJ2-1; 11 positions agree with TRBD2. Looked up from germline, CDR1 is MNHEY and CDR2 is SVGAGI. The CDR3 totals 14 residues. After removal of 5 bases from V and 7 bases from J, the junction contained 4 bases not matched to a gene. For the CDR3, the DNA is TGTGCCAGCAGTGTGGGACTAGCGGCTAATGAGCAGTTCTTC. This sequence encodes CASSVGLAANEQFF.

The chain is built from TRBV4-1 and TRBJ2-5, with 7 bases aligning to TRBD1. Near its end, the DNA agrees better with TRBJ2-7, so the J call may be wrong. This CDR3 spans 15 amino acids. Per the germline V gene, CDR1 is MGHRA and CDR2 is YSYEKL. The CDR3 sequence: CASSLYRDSSYEQYF. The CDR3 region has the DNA TGCGCCAGCAGCCTCTACCGGGACAGCTCCTACGAGCAGTACTTC.